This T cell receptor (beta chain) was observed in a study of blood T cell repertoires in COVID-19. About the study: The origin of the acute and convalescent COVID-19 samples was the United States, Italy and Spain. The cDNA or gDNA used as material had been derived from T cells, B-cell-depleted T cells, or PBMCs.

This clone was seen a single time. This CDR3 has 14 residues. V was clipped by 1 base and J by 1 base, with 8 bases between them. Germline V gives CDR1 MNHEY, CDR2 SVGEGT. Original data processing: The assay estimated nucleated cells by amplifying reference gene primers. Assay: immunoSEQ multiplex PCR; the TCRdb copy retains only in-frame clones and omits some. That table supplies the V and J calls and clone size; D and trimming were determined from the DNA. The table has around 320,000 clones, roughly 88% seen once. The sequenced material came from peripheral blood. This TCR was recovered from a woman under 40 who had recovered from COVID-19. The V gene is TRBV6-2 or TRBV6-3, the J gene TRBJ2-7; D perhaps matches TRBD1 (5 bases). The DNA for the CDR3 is TGTGCCAGCAGTTACTGGGGCCGTTCCTACGAGCAGTACTTC. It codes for CASSYWGRSYEQYF.